A single sample gave rise to the 6 T cell receptor beta chains below, sequenced in a study of breast tumors, draining lymph nodes, adjacent tissues. Axillary draining lymph nodes of breast cancer patients supplied the node samples. TCRdb independently ran MiXCR on the multiplex PCR reads; one entry per CDR3 protein. The sample carries about 270,000 distinct CDR3 sequences, around 31% recorded once. The sequenced material came from axillary lymph node tissue. Source of these receptors: a female donor with breast cancer. Some clones in this sample may be carry-over from other donors' samples.

For this clonotype: With a much larger clone just one base away, this may be a read error. The chain joins TRBV20-1 to TRBJ2-1; D call uncertain. CDR1 DFQATT and CDR2 SNEGSKA come from the germline V gene (reference sequence). The CDR3 totals 14 residues. Trimming cost V 0 bases and J 9 bases, with 15 bases left between them. CDR3 sequence reads: CSARDVDGHTEQFF. The CDR3 nucleotides are TGCAGTGCTAGAGACGTAGACGGGCACACTGAGCAGTTCTTC.

This clonotype was observed at least ten times. The chain has TRBV20-1 and TRBJ1-4; D is possibly TRBD1 (5 bases). This CDR3 has 13 residues. The V gene's germline CDR1 is DFQATT and CDR2 SNEGSKA (reference sequence). V shed 6 bases and J shed 0 bases, with 8 bases lying between them. CDR3: CSAEGSTNEKLFF. The DNA of the CDR3 is TGCAGTGCAGAGGGGTCAACTAATGAAAAACTGTTTTTT.

The chain links TRBV6-2 or TRBV6-3 to TRBJ2-3, with 7 bases fitting TRBD2. Germline V gene lookup returns CDR1 MNHEY and CDR2 SVGEGT. CDR3 size: 13 residues. V was pared by 1 base and J by 6 bases, with 1 base of the junction left unmatched. In DNA form, the CDR3 reads TGTGCCAGCAGTTACTGGGAGGGTGATACGCAGTATTTT. Translating gives CASSYWEGDTQYF.

At least ten counts were recorded for this clonotype. The gene calls are TRBV19 and TRBJ2-7; D call uncertain. V lost 5 bases, J lost 1 base, and 12 bases lay in between. CDR1 LNHDA and CDR2 SQIVND come from the germline V gene (reference sequence). This CDR3 is built from 14 residues. The CDR3 DNA reads TGTGCCAGTAGTCCGGCTCAGGCTTCCTACGAGCAGTACTTC. It translates to CASSPAQASYEQYF.

This clonotype was picked up many times. V usage is TRBV7-9 and J usage is TRBJ2-3, with 8 bases that match TRBD2. The CDR3 is 17 residues long. Germline V gene lookup returns CDR1 SEHNR and CDR2 FQNEAQ (reference sequence). J lost 2 bases, V lost 0 bases, and 7 bases had no gene match. This CDR3 reads CASSLAAPGLVTDTQYF. The CDR3 DNA sequence: TGTGCCAGCAGCTTAGCAGCCCCGGGACTAGTCACAGATACGCAGTATTTT.

This clonotype was detected many times. The chain couples TRBV5-8 to TRBJ2-2; D possibly corresponds to TRBD1 (6 bases). The V end lost 4 bases, the J end lost 6 bases, and 13 bases lay between the germline ends. The CDR3 consists of 14 residues. In germline, CDR1 is SGHTS, CDR2 YDEGEE. CDR3 loop: CASSEYRVAGELFF. CDR3 DNA sequence: TGTGCCAGCAGCGAATACAGGGTCGCCGGGGAGCTGTTTTTT.